This T cell receptor beta chain was recovered during a study of T cell responses to AZD1222 COVID-19 vaccine. Pooled in the analysis were second doses at about 4 or about 12 weeks. This clone was seen a single time. What it binds is unknown. V lost 8 bases, J lost 3 bases, and 11 bases lay in between. The CDR3 is 13 amino acids. TCRdb's copy holds only in-frame clones and misses some; the assay was immunoSEQ multiplex PCR. The repertoire holds some 84,000 clones, with approximately 90% as singletons. Study results and caveats: CD4 TCRs covered the whole spike, strongest at regions 160-218 and 743-854. Repertoires were obtained only post-peak T cell response. Increases in Spike-specific TCR breadth and depth were seen after two AZD1222 doses.

This TCR was recovered from an adult who received the AZD1222 COVID-19 vaccine. The J gene is TRBJ1-5, the V gene TRBV12-3 or TRBV12-4; D not resolved. Sequences were derived from peripheral blood, sampled 28 days after the second AZD1222 dose. CDR3 sequence reads: CASAVRANQPQHF. The CDR3 DNA is TGTGCCAGCGCCGTAAGAGCCAATCAGCCCCAGCATTTT.